This TCR beta chain was observed in a study of blood T cell repertoires in COVID-19 (dated by TCRdb to about 2020). In the study overall: Samples from collaborators originated in the United States, Italy and Spain and spanned both the acute and convalescent phases of COVID-19. The material from the prospective study consisted of cDNA or gDNA derived from T cells, B-cell-depleted T cells, or PBMCs. Subjects who had been exposed to COVID-19, were actively infected with it, or had recovered from it provided the deeply sampled blood TCRbeta repertoires that made up the dataset. The repertoires were released in a freely available public database intended as a resource for research on the immune response to SARS-CoV-2. Samples came from the ongoing ImmuneRACE study (first 160 participants) plus 1,254 subjects from 6 global collaborators. Nearly every sample came with metadata listing a de-identified subject ID, COVID-19 status, age in years and sex. HLA class I and class II types, where available, came from metadata supplied by the sample provider rather than from assay-based typing. The research as a whole found: Clinical and demographic metadata were provided uncurated, with the amount varying by source and participant.

TCRbeta CDR3 regions were amplified from genomic DNA by means of the immunoSEQ Assay, a bias-controlled multiplex PCR. From the authors' description of their analysis: Within the assay, amplification of reference gene primers was used to estimate how many nucleated cells each sample contained. To quantify the absolute abundance of each unique TCRbeta CDR3 rearrangement, sequence reads were collapsed and filtered. Productive Simpson clonality was computed per sample as the square root of Simpson's diversity index over productive rearrangements. TCRdb re-hosts the immuneACCESS table, in-frame sequences only. Its copies lack some clones; in the studies checked, an unresolved V gene accounts for under half of them, and the cause for the rest is not known. That table is the source of V, J and clone size, and D and trimming were worked out from the DNA. For this sample there are about 65,000 clones; over 80% appear just once. Clones ranked in the top ten supply roughly 39% of the sample.

Each collaborating institution followed its own protocols to collect whole blood in K2EDTA tubes. For TCRbeta analysis, collaborators shipped samples as frozen whole blood, isolated PBMCs, or DNA extracted from either of those sample types. The CDR3 covers 13 residues, taking in both the cysteine and the phenylalanine. Solely the CDR3 DNA is kept, with 39 bases framed from the first base. Trimming accounts for 0 bases at V and 8 bases at J, while the number of junction bases matched to no gene is 3. For CDR1 and CDR2, the germline V gene (reference sequence) lists SEHNR and FQNEAQ. About this clone: What antigen it recognizes has not been identified. Base quality data are lacking; no much larger clone is found one base away.

The TCR comes from a human donor in a cohort sampled during active COVID-19. The specimen sequenced was peripheral blood. The chain employs TRBV7-9 and TRBJ1-2; 7 junctional bases match TRBD1. The encoded CDR3 is CASSLAVGGGYTF. The DNA is TGTGCCAGCAGCTTAGCTGTAGGGGGCGGCTACACCTTC.